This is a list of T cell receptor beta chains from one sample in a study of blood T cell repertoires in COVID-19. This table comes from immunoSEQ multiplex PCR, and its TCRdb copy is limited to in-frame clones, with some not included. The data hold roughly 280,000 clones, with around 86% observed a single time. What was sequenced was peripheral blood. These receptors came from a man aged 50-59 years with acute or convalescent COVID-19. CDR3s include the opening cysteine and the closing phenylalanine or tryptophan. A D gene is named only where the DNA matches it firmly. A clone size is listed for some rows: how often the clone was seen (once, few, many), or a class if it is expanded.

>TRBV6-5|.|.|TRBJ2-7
CASGSLSYEQYF
TGTGCCAGCGGCAGTCTTTCCTACGAGCAGTACTTC
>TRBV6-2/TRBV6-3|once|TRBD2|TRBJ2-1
CASSGSGGALEFF
TGTGCCAGCAGTGGTAGCGGGGGGGCCTTGGAGTTCTTC
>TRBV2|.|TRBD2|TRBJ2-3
CASNLLSGGPDTQYF
TGTGCCAGCAACCTACTTAGCGGGGGGCCAGATACGCAGTATTTT
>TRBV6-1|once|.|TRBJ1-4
CASSESRWVEKLFF
TGTGCCAGCAGTGAATCGAGGTGGGTCGAAAAACTGTTTTTT
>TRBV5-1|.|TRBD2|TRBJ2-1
CASSSGTSGKSSYNEQFF
TGCGCCAGCAGCTCCGGGACTAGCGGGAAAAGCTCCTACAATGAGCAGTTCTTC
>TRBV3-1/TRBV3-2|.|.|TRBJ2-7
CASSQGSAGSYEQYF
TGTGCCAGCAGCCAAGGTTCAGCGGGTTCCTACGAGCAGTACTTC
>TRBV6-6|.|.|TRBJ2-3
CASIPEAATDTQYF
TGTGCCAGCATCCCCGAGGCTGCCACAGATACGCAGTATTTT
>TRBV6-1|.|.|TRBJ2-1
CASSEFAAVREQFF
TGTGCCAGCAGTGAATTTGCGGCCGTGCGCGAGCAGTTCTTC
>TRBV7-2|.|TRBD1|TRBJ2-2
CASSSRTGAVTGELFF
TGTGCCAGCAGCTCGCGGACAGGGGCTGTCACCGGGGAGCTGTTTTTT
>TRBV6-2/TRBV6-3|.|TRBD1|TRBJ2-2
CASSRRTGGTGELFF
TGTGCCAGCAGCCGAAGGACAGGGGGAACCGGGGAGCTGTTTTTT
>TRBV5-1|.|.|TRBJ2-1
CASRTIQGTSEQFF
TGCGCCAGCAGGACGATTCAGGGTACGTCTGAGCAGTTCTTC
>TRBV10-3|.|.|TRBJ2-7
CAIGVAGGSYEQYF
TGTGCCATTGGGGTGGCAGGCGGGTCCTACGAGCAGTACTTC
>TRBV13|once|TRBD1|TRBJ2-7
CASSFQGAVEQYF
TGTGCCAGCAGCTTCCAGGGGGCAGTCGAGCAGTACTTC
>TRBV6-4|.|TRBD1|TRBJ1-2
CASSDSDRGYGYTF
TGTGCCAGCAGTGACTCGGACAGGGGCTATGGCTACACCTTC
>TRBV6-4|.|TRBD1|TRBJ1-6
CASRLGQGGNSPLHF
TGTGCCAGCAGACTCGGACAGGGGGGTAATTCACCCCTCCACTTT
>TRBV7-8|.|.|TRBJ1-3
CASSTRQVGTGNTIYF
TGTGCCAGCAGCACCCGTCAGGTTGGAACTGGAAACACCATATATTTT
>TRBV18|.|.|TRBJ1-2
CASSRNTGDGGGYTF
TGTGCCAGCTCACGGAATACTGGGGACGGGGGAGGCTACACCTTC
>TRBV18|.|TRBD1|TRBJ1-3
CASSPMTGEGRGTIYF
TGTGCCAGCTCACCGATGACAGGGGAGGGGCGAGGCACCATATATTTT
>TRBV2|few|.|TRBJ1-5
CASNPQGSDQPQHF
TGTGCCAGCAACCCCCAGGGATCTGATCAGCCCCAGCATTTT
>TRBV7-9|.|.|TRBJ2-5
CASSLSRGETQYF
TGTGCCAGCAGCTTGTCTCGGGGTGAGACCCAGTACTTC
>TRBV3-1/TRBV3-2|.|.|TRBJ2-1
CASSQGATRLNEQFF
TGTGCCAGCAGCCAAGGGGCGACTAGACTCAATGAGCAGTTCTTC
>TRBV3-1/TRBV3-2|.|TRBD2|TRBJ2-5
CASSQTSGVWPGQETQYF
TGTGCCAGCAGCCAAACTAGCGGGGTCTGGCCGGGGCAAGAGACCCAGTACTTC
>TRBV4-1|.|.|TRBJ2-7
CASSQEEQGMSYEQYF
TGCGCCAGCAGCCAAGAAGAGCAGGGAATGAGCTACGAGCAGTACTTC
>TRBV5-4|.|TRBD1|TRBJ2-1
CASSLGGQGVRNEQFF
TGTGCCAGCAGCTTGGGGGGACAGGGGGTGAGAAATGAGCAGTTCTTC
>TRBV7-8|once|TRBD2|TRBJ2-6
CASSPSLRGGYSGANVLTF
TGTGCCAGCAGCCCCTCTTTGCGGGGGGGATACTCTGGGGCCAACGTCCTGACTTTC
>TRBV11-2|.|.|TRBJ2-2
CASTTGGYTGELFF
TGTGCCAGCACCACCGGGGGATATACCGGGGAGCTGTTTTTT
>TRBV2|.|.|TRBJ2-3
CASSDPLERITDTQYF
TGTGCCAGCAGTGACCCTCTAGAGCGAATCACAGATACGCAGTATTTT
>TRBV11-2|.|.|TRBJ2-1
CASSPIGSSYNEQFF
TGTGCCAGCAGCCCCATCGGGAGCTCCTACAATGAGCAGTTCTTC
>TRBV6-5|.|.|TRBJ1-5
CASSSTPGSNQPQHF
TGTGCCAGCAGTTCCACCCCCGGTAGCAATCAGCCCCAGCATTTT
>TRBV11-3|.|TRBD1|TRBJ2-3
CASSPGTGDTDTQYF
TGTGCCAGCAGCCCGGGGACAGGGGATACAGATACGCAGTATTTT
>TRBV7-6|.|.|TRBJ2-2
CASSLLLTGELFF
TGTGCCAGCAGCCTCCTATTAACCGGGGAGCTGTTTTTT
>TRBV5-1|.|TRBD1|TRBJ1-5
CASSHTGGSDQPQHF
TGCGCCAGCAGTCATACAGGGGGCTCGGATCAGCCCCAGCATTTT
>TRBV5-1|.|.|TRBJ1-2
CASSFDTMIFGYTF
TGCGCCAGCAGCTTCGACACAATGATTTTTGGCTACACCTTC
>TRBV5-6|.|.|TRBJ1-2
CASSQVTGGSGYTF
TGTGCCAGCAGTCAGGTCACGGGGGGCTCTGGCTACACCTTC
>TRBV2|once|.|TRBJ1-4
CASSDRTSNEKLFF
TGTGCCAGCAGTGACAGGACATCTAATGAAAAACTGTTTTTT
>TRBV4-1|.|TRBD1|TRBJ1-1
CASSPGQRPTEAFF
TGCGCCAGCAGCCCGGGACAGCGGCCCACTGAAGCTTTCTTT
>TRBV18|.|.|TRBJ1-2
CASSPPEGALYTF
TGTGCCAGCTCACCACCGGAGGGAGCGTTGTACACCTTC
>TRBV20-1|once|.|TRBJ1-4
CSASLNEKLFF
TGCAGTGCTTCTCTTAATGAAAAACTGTTTTTT
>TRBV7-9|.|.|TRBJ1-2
CASSLGGIPTLPYGYTF
TGTGCCAGCAGCTTAGGAGGAATCCCAACCCTTCCCTATGGCTACACCTTC
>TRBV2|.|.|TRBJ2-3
CASTGGGAGDTQYF
TGTGCCAGCACCGGTGGGGGGGCCGGAGATACGCAGTATTTT
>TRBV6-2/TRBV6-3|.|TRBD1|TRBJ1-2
CASSTGDRGGYTF
TGTGCCAGCAGTACTGGGGACAGGGGAGGCTACACCTTC
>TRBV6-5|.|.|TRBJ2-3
CASSYATGYDTQYF
TGTGCCAGCAGTTACGCCACAGGGTACGATACGCAGTATTTT
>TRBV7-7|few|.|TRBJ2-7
CASSLAPSSEQYF
TGTGCTAGCAGCTTAGCCCCTAGCTCCGAGCAGTACTTC
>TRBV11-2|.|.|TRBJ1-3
CASSLGGTGNTIYF
TGTGCCAGCAGCTTGGGGGGTACTGGAAACACCATATATTTT
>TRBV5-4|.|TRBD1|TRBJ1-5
CASSLDRANQPQHF
TGTGCCAGCAGCCTGGACAGGGCAAATCAGCCCCAGCATTTT
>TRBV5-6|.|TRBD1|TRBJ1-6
CASSLGQGYNSPLHF
TGTGCCAGCAGCTTGGGACAGGGCTATAATTCACCCCTCCACTTT
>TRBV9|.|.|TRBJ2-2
CASSVTQGSAGELFF
TGTGCCAGCAGCGTAACTCAGGGAAGTGCCGGGGAGCTGTTTTTT
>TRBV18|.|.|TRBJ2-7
CASSQGTPRGEQYF
TGTGCCAGCTCACAGGGGACACCCCGTGGGGAGCAGTACTTC
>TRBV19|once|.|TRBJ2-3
CASSTSGPTDTQYF
TGTGCCAGTAGCACGAGCGGGCCCACAGATACGCAGTATTTT
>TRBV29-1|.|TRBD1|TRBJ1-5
CSVATGVNQPQHF
TGCAGCGTGGCCACAGGGGTGAATCAGCCCCAGCATTTT
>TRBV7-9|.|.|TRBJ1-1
CASSLTRILNTEAFF
TGTGCCAGCAGCCTAACGAGGATCCTGAACACTGAAGCTTTCTTT
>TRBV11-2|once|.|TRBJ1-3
CASSLRGGGGNTIYF
TGTGCCAGCAGCTTACGGGGGGGCGGAGGAAACACCATATATTTT
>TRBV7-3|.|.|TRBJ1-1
CASSFSGDTEAFF
TGTGCCAGCAGCTTTTCGGGGGACACTGAAGCTTTCTTT
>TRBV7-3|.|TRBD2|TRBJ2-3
CASSPSGGAFGSTDTQYF
TGTGCCAGCAGCCCCAGCGGGGGGGCCTTTGGATCCACGGATACGCAGTATTTT